This entry is about one TCR beta chain. The target antigen is unknown. CDR1 MGHRA and CDR2 YSYEKL come from the germline V gene. The CDR3 sequence is 18 residues long. Losses at the gene ends were 0 bases for V and 0 bases for J; bases not matched to a gene: 9. This record comes from a study of cytomegalovirus exposure and HLA in healthy donors. General study findings and limits: Later, an analysis found that common viral pathogens appeared to be linked with several of the most significant clusters. In a later analysis, a missense DCLRE1C variant was linked to TCR beta V- and J-gene trimming.

A multiplex PCR was run with 60 Vbeta primers and 13 Jbeta primers. Sequencing was performed with immunoSEQ multiplex PCR; in TCRdb, only in-frame clones are kept and a portion is missing. Of more than 150,000 clones listed, about 81% are singletons. Sequenced: PBMCs. The chain recombines TRBV4-1 with TRBJ2-7; 9 bases agree with TRBD2. This TCR was recovered from a woman under 30 in good health and CMV-seronegative. The CDR3 DNA sequence: TGCGCCAGCAGCCAAGAAATGGGGAGACTAGCGGTCTCCTACGAGCAGTACTTC. This sequence encodes CASSQEMGRLAVSYEQYF.